Sequencing of this T cell receptor (beta chain) was carried out in a study of T cell responses to AZD1222 COVID-19 vaccine. Study-wide results and caveats: Compared with day 0, the breadth and depth of the Spike-specific TCR repertoire rose significantly after two doses of AZD1222. Baseline serostatus was positive in only a handful of AZD1222 recipients.

Here immunoSEQ multiplex PCR was the method, and the copy in TCRdb shows in-frame clones only, minus some. Its clone listing holds over 140,000 clones. Trimming removed 2 bases from V and 5 bases from J; junction bases left unmatched: 12. CDR3 length equals 18 residues. Germline V CDR1 and CDR2: SNHLY, FYNNEI. On this clone: Its antigen is still unknown.

The V call is TRBV2, the J call TRBJ2-3, with 11 nucleotides matching TRBD2. The origin of this receptor is an adult in good health. Specimen: peripheral blood. CDR3 sequence: CASSELALAGGHKDTQYF. The DNA of the CDR3 is TGTGCCAGCAGTGAATTAGCGCTAGCGGGGGGACATAAAGATACGCAGTATTTT. Full variable domain (missing parts from reference TRBV2 and TRBJ2-3): EPEVTQTPSHQVTQMGQEVILRCVPISNHLYFYWYRQILGQKVEFLVSFYNNEISEKSEIFDDQFSVERPDGSNFTLKIRSTKLEDSAMYFCASSELALAGGHKDTQYFGPGTRLTVL.